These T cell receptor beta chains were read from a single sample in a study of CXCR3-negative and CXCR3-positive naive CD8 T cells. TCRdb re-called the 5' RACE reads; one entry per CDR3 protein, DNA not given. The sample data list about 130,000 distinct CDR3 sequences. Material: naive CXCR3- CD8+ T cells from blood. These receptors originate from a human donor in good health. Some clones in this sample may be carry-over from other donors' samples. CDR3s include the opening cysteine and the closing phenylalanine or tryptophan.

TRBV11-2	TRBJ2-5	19	CASSLGWGWREGLGKTQYF
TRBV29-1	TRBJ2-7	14	CSVEGAQGTYEQYF
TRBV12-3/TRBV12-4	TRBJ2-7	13	CASSFSSGSEQYF
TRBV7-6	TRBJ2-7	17	CASSSGGGSTGIHEQYF
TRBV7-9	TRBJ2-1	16	CASSIITVGGENEQFF
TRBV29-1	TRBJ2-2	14	CSVESDRVTGELFF
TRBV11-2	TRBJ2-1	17	CASSLDLGGSSYNEQFF
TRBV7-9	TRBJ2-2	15	CASSLSPGNPGELFF
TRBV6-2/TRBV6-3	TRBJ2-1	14	CASRRGGEYNEQFF
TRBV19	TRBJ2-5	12	CASSPSGETQYF
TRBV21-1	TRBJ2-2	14	CASSSRKKTGELFF
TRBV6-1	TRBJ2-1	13	CASSSGEVNEQFF
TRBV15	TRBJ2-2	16	CATSRDPLAETGELFF
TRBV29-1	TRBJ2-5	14	CSVEPPGGQETQYF
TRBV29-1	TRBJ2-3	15	CSVEGVVVGADTQYF
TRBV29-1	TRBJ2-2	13	CSVDDPSTGELFF
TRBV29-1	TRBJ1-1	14	CSVPPLTGFAEAFF
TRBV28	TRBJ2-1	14	CASSPMAGYNEQFF
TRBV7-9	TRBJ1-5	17	CASSLEWGTDSNQPQHF
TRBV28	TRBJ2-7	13	CASSFVPANEQYF
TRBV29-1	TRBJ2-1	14	CSAPGQLPYNEQFF
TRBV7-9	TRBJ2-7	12	CASSLVHRDILF
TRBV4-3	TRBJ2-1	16	CASSQDRGYGTNEQFF
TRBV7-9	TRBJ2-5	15	CASSFILGVEETQYF
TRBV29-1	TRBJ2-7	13	CSVEGLSGYEQYF
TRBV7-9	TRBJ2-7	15	CASTRLAGGIYEQYF
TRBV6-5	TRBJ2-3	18	CASSYPTSGGPSTDTQYF
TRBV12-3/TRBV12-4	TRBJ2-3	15	CASSLEEQSTDTQYF
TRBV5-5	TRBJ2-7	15	CASSLAGTETYEQYF